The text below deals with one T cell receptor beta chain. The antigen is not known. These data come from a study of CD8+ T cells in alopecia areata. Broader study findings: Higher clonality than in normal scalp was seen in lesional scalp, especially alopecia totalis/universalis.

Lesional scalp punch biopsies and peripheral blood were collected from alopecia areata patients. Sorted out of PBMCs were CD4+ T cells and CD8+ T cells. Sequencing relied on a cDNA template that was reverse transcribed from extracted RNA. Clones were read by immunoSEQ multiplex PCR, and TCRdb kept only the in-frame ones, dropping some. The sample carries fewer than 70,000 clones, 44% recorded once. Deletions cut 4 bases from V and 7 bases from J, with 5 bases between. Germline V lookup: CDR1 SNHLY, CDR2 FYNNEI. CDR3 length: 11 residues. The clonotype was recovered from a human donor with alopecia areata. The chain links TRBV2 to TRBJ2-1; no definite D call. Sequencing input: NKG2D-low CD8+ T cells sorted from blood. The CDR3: CASSGSNEQFF. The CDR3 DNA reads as TGTGCCAGCAGTGGTAGTAATGAGCAGTTCTTC. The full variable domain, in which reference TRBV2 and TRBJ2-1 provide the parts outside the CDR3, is EPEVTQTPSHQVTQMGQEVILRCVPISNHLYFYWYRQILGQKVEFLVSFYNNEISEKSEIFDDQFSVERPDGSNFTLKIRSTKLEDSAMYFCASSGSNEQFFGPGTRLTVL.